This T cell receptor beta chain was identified during a study of blood T cell repertoires in COVID-19. Whole-study context: COVID-19 samples from acute and convalescent phases originated in the United States, Italy and Spain.

The CDR3 consists of 14 residues. Between the trimmed V and J ends, which lost 1 base and 3 bases, there was a span of 9 bases. Looked up from germline, CDR1 is LGHNA and CDR2 is YSLEER. In the source study's methods: The authors estimated nucleated cell counts from reference gene primer amplification. Some clones are missing from TCRdb's copy, which holds only in-frame ones; the method was immunoSEQ multiplex PCR. Clone size and the V and J calls come from that table; the DNA yielded D and trimming. The sample contains roughly 670,000 clones, around 89% of which appear only once. V and J are TRBV4-3 and TRBJ1-2; no firm D call. The specimen sequenced was peripheral blood. This receptor was obtained from a woman aged 18-30 years with acute or convalescent COVID-19. CDR3 residues: CASSQAFGDYGYTF. In nucleotides, the CDR3 is TGCGCCAGCAGCCAAGCCTTCGGGGACTATGGCTACACCTTC.